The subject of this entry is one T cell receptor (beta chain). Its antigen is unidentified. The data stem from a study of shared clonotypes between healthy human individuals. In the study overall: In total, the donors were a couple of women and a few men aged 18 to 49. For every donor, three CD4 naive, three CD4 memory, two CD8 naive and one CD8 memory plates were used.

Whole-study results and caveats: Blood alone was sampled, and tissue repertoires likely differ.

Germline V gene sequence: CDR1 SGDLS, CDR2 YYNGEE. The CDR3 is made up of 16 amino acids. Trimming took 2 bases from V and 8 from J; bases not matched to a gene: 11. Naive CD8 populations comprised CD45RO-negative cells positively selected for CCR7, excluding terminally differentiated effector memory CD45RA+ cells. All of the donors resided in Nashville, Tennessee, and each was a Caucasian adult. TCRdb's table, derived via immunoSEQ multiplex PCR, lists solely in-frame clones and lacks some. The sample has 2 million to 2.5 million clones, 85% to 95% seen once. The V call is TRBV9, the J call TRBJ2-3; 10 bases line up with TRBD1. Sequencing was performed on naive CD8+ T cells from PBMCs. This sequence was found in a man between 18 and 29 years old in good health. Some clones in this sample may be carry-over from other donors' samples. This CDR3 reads CASSVRGTGELGTQYF. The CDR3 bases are TGTGCCAGCAGCGTGCGGGGGACAGGGGAGTTGGGTACGCAGTATTTT.